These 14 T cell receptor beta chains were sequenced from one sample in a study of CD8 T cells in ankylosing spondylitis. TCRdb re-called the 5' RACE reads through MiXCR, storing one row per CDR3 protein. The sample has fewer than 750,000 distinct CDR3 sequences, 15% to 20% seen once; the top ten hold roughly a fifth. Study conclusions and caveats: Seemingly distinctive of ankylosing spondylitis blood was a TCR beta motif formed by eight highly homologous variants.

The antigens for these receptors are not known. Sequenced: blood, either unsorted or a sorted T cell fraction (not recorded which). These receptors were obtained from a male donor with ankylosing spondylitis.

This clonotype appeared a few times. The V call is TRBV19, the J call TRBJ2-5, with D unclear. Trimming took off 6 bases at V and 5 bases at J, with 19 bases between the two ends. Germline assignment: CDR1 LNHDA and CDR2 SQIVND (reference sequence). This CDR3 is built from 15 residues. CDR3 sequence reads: CASRGWASGVETQYF. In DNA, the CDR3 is TGTGCCAGTAGAGGTTGGGCCTCGGGTGTGGAGACCCAGTACTTC.

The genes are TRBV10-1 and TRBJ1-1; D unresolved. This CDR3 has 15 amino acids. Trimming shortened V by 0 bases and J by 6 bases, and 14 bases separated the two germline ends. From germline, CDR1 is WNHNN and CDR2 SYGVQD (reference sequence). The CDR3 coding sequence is TGCGCCAGCAGTGAGTCGACGGGCGTGATGTCTGAAGCTTTCTTT. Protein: CASSESTGVMSEAFF.

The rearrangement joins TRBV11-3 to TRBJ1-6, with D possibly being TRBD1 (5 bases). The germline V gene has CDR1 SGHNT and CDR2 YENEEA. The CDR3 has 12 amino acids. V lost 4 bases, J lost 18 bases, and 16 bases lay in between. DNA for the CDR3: TGTGCCAGCAGCTCTAATCAAGGGGCCCACCACTTT. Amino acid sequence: CASSSNQGAHHF.

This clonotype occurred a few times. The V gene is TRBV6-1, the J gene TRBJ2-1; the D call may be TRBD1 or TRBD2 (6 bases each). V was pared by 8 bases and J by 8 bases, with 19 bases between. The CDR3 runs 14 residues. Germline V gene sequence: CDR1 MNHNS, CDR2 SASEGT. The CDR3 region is CASHQGRGVDEQFF. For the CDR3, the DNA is TGTGCCAGCCACCAGGGTAGGGGGGTAGATGAGCAGTTCTTC.

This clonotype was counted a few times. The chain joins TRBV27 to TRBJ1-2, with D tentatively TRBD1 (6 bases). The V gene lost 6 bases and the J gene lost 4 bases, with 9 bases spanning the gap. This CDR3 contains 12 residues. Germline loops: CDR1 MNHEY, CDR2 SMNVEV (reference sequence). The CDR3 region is CASRAGAYGYTF. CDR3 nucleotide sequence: TGTGCCAGCAGGGCAGGGGCCTATGGCTACACCTTC.

CDR3 in DNA: TGCAGCGTTGAATATGGGGCCGGCTATGGCTACACCTTC. The encoded protein is CSVEYGAGYGYTF. The chain recombines TRBV29-1 with TRBJ1-2; tentatively, D is TRBD1 (5 bases). CDR1 SQVTM and CDR2 ANQGSEA come from the germline V gene. This CDR3 is 13 amino acids long. V lost 2 bases, J lost 4 bases, and 11 bases lay in between.

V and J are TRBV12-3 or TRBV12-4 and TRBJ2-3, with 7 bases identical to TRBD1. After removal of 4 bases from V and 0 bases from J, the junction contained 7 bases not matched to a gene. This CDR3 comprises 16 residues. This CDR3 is CASSSDRFLSTDTQYF. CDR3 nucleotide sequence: TGTGCCAGCAGTTCGGACAGGTTCCTTAGCACAGATACGCAGTATTTT.

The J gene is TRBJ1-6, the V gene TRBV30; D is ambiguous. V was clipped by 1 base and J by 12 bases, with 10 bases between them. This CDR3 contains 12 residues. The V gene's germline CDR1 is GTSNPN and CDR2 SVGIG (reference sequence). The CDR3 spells CAWSEVAKPLHF. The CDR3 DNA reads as TGTGCCTGGAGTGAAGTTGCCAAACCCCTCCACTTT.

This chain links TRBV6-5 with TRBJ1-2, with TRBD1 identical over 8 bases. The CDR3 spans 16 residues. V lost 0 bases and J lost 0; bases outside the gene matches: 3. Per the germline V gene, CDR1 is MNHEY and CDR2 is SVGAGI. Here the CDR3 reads CASSYSGQDPNYGYTF. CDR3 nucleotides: TGTGCCAGCAGTTACTCGGGACAGGATCCTAACTATGGCTACACCTTC.

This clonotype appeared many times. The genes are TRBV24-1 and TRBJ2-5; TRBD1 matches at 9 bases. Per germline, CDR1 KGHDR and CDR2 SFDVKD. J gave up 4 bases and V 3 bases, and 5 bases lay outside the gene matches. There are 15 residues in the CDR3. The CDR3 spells CATSDGQGSRETQYF. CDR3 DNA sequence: TGTGCCACCAGTGATGGACAGGGGTCTAGAGAGACCCAGTACTTC.

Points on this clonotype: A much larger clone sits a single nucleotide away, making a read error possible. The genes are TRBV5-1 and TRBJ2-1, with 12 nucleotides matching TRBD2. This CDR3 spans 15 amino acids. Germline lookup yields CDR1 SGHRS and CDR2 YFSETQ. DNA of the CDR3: TGCACCAGCAGCGATCTAGCGGGAGGGCCGAATGAGCAGTTCTTC. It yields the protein CTSSDLAGGPNEQFF.

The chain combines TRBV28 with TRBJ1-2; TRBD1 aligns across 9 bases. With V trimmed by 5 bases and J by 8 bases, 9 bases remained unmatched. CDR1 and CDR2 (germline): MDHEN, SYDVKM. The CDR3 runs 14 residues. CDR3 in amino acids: CASSTRDRVGGYTF. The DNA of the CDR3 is TGTGCCAGCAGTACCCGGGACAGGGTTGGGGGCTACACCTTC.

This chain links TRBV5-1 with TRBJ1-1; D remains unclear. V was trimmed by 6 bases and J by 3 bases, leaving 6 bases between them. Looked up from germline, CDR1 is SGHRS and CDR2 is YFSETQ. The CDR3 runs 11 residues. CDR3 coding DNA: TGCGCCAGCACGGACTACACTGAAGCTTTCTTT. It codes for CASTDYTEAFF.

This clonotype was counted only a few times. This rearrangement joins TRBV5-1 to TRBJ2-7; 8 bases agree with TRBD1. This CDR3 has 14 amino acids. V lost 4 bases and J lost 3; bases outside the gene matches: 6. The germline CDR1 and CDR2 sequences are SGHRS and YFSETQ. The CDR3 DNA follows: TGCGCCAGCAGCCCCCAAGGACAGGGCTACGAGCAGTACTTC. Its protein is CASSPQGQGYEQYF. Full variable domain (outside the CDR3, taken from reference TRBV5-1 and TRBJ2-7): KAGVTQTPRYLIKTRGQQVTLSCSPISGHRSVSWYQQTPGQGLQFLFEYFSETQRNKGNFPGRFSGRQFSNSRSEMNVSTLELGDSALYLCASSPQGQGYEQYFGPGTRLTVT.